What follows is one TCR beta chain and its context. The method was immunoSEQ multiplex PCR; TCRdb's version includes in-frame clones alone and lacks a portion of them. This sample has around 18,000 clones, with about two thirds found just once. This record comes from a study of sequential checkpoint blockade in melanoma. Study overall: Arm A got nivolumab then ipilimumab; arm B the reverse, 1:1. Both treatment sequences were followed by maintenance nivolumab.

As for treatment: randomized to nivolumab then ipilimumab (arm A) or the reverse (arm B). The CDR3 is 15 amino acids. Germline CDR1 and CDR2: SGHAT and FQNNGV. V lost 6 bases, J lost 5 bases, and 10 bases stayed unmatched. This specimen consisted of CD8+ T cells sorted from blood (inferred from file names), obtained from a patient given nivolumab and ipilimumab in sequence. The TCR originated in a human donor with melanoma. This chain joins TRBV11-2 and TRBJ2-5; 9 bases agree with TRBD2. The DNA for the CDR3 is TGTGCCAGCAGTCCCGGCGGGACTAGCCGGGAGACCCAGTACTTC. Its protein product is CASSPGGTSRETQYF.